This TCR beta chain was identified in a study of regulatory T cells in long-lasting Graves disease. Libraries of TCR beta came from iRepertoire HTBI primers plus Arm-PCR of CDR3 regions. TCRdb passed the multiplex PCR reads through MiXCR, listing each CDR3 protein once. The table lists some 420,000 distinct CDR3 sequences, 22% of them singletons, with approximately 14% in the top ten. A few counts support this clonotype. No antigen is known for it. Regarding the study as a whole: Fewer public clonotypes were shared by new patients (around 960) than by persistent patients (about 2,500).

CDR1 SGHTA and CDR2 FQGNSA come from the germline V gene. This CDR3 contains 12 residues. The ends were cut back, 2 bases at V and 3 bases at J, with 4 bases in the middle. Regarding time point: persistent/refractory GD, antithyroid drugs over 5 years with positive TRAb. PBMCs provided the RNA from which the TCR library was made. The patient group derived from an endocrinology department in Xi'an, China. The peripheral blood volume drawn was 7.5 to 9.5 milliliters, and it was collected into EDTA tubes. The sequence was collected from a female donor with Graves disease. The sample was peripheral blood mononuclear cells (PBMCs), taken when the disease was refractory, from a patient treated with antithyroid drugs. The chain carries TRBV7-2 and TRBJ2-5; unclear D gene. The DNA of the CDR3 is TGTGCCAGCAGCTTAAATAAAGAGACCCAGTACTTC. It codes for CASSLNKETQYF.